Each of the 28 T cell receptor beta chains below was sequenced from the same sample in a study of Tregs in tolerant kidney transplant recipients. Sequencing was performed with immunoSEQ multiplex PCR; in TCRdb, only in-frame clones are kept and a portion is missing. This table has about 240,000 clones, approximately 83% appearing once. Sequencing input: CD4+ T cells from blood. These TCRs come from a human donor in good health.

This clone showed up just once. The chain recombines TRBV29-1 with TRBJ2-7; the D call may be TRBD1 or TRBD2 (5 bases each). The V end was cut by 6 bases, the J end by 3 bases, with 9 bases between. Germline V CDR1 and CDR2: SQVTM, ANQGSEA. The CDR3 length is 11 residues. Here the CDR3 reads CSVGDHYEQYF. Written as DNA, the CDR3 is TGCAGCGTAGGGGACCACTACGAGCAGTACTTC.

This chain links TRBV10-3 with TRBJ2-4, with 12 bases that match TRBD2. Germline trimming cut 0 bases from V and 0 bases from J; bases unmatched to any gene: 9. The CDR3 covers 20 residues. Germline assignment: CDR1 ENHRY and CDR2 SYGVKD. Here the CDR3 DNA reads TGTGCCATCAGTGAGTCGACTAGCGGGGGCTTTGGGATAGCCAAAAACATTCAGTACTTC. This sequence encodes CAISESTSGGFGIAKNIQYF.

CDR3 nucleotides: TGTGCCAGCAGCGTAGCGGGGGGGAGCACAGATACGCAGTATTTT. As protein: CASSVAGGSTDTQYF. V gene TRBV9 combines with J gene TRBJ2-3; 8 nucleotides line up with TRBD2. Germline trimming cut 0 bases from V and 0 bases from J; bases unmatched to any gene: 0. Germline V gives CDR1 SGDLS, CDR2 YYNGEE. The CDR3 extends over 15 amino acids.

The genes are TRBV5-1 and TRBJ2-1; either TRBD1 or TRBD2 may fit D (5 bases each). Germline-derived CDR1 and CDR2 are SGHRS and YFSETQ. The CDR3 has 14 residues. V shed 3 bases and J shed 4 bases, with 11 bases lying between them. This CDR3 is CASSSGTLYNEQFF. CDR3 DNA: TGCGCCAGCAGCTCCGGGACCCTGTACAATGAGCAGTTCTTC. Using reference TRBV5-1 and TRBJ2-1 for the parts outside the CDR3, the full variable domain is KAGVTQTPRYLIKTRGQQVTLSCSPISGHRSVSWYQQTPGQGLQFLFEYFSETQRNKGNFPGRFSGRQFSNSRSEMNVSTLELGDSALYLCASSSGTLYNEQFFGPGTRLTVL.

This clone was seen only a few times. V and J are TRBV19 and TRBJ2-7; D is perhaps TRBD1 or TRBD2 (5 bases each). The CDR3 sequence is 14 residues long. Between the trimmed V and J ends, which lost 8 bases and 3 bases, there was a span of 17 bases. Looked up from germline, CDR1 is LNHDA and CDR2 is SQIVND (reference sequence). CDR3 in DNA: TGTGCCAGTGGGGACCTAGAGGTGAGCTACGAGCAGTACTTC. Its protein is CASGDLEVSYEQYF.

The chain couples TRBV5-1 to TRBJ1-3, with D hard to call. This CDR3 has 14 residues. With 0 bases removed from V and 4 bases from J, the gap between germline ends came to 8 bases. Germline V gene data show CDR1 as SGHRS and CDR2 as YFSETQ. CDR3 coding DNA: TGCGCCAGCAGCTTGGGGGCTAACGGAAACACCATATATTTT. Protein product: CASSLGANGNTIYF.

This clone occurred once. The chain combines TRBV20-1 with TRBJ2-1, with D tentatively TRBD2 (6 bases). V was clipped by 6 bases and J by 7 bases, with 10 bases between them. The germline CDR1 and CDR2 sequences are DFQATT and SNEGSKA (reference sequence). The CDR3 totals 11 residues. CDR3 protein: CSALGLNEQFF. In DNA, the CDR3 is TGCAGTGCCTTGGGACTTAATGAGCAGTTCTTC.

V gene TRBV6-5 combines with J gene TRBJ2-2; D perhaps matches TRBD1 (7 bases). There are 15 residues in the CDR3. The V and J ends lost 2 bases and 6 bases respectively, with 13 bases between them. Per the germline V gene, CDR1 is MNHEY and CDR2 is SVGAGI. The CDR3 is CASSYQGGWSGELFF. The DNA of the CDR3 is TGTGCCAGCAGTTACCAGGGGGGTTGGTCCGGGGAGCTGTTTTTT.

This chain joins TRBV27 and TRBJ2-1; either TRBD1 or TRBD2 may fit D (7 bases each). Germline V lookup: CDR1 MNHEY, CDR2 SMNVEV (reference sequence). This CDR3 comprises 15 residues. The V and J ends lost 2 bases and 7 bases respectively, with 15 bases between them. The CDR3 region has the DNA TGTGCCAGCAGTTTAGGGAGGGGGCTGGGGAATGAGCAGTTCTTC. Amino acid sequence: CASSLGRGLGNEQFF.

The V call is TRBV6-5, the J call TRBJ1-3, with no clear D. Germline values: CDR1 MNHEY, CDR2 SVGAGI. Trimming shortened V by 0 bases and J by 0 bases, and 6 bases separated the two germline ends. The CDR3 is 15 residues long. This CDR3 is CASSYSEGSGNTIYF. DNA of the CDR3: TGTGCCAGCAGTTACTCGGAGGGCTCTGGAAACACCATATATTTT.

The gene calls are TRBV5-5 and TRBJ2-2; 7 bases are a match to TRBD1. The germline V gene has CDR1 SGHKS and CDR2 YYEKEE (reference sequence). J gave up 2 bases and V 3 bases, and 4 bases lay outside the gene matches. This CDR3 is 15 amino acids long. CDR3 in amino acids: CASSSRQGNTGELFF. The DNA for the CDR3 is TGTGCCAGCAGCTCCCGACAGGGTAACACCGGGGAGCTGTTTTTT.

The chain uses TRBV18 and TRBJ2-5, with D perhaps TRBD1 (6 bases). The V gene's germline CDR1 is KGHSH and CDR2 LQKENI. This CDR3 comprises 15 residues. The V gene lost 5 bases and the J gene lost 6 bases, with 19 bases spanning the gap. The CDR3 region is CASSSQTGLGKTQYF. CDR3 nucleotides: TGTGCCAGCTCATCACAAACAGGGCTGGGGAAGACCCAGTACTTC.

The genes are TRBV6-5 and TRBJ2-7; TRBD2 might be the D (5 bases). Per the germline V gene, CDR1 is MNHEY and CDR2 is SVGAGI. This CDR3 contains 15 residues. The ends were cut back, 6 bases at V and 0 bases at J, with 15 bases in the middle. CDR3 nucleotide sequence: TGTGCCAGCAGCATACAGAGGGATCCCTCCTACGAGCAGTACTTC. The encoded protein is CASSIQRDPSYEQYF.

The chain uses TRBV5-4 and TRBJ2-3; no reliable D call. The CDR3 contains 14 residues. Trimming removed 0 bases at V and 2 bases at J, with 7 bases between. Germline V CDR1 and CDR2: SGHNT, YYREEE (reference sequence). The CDR3 spells CASSLDPATDTQYF. The CDR3 DNA reads as TGTGCCAGCAGCTTGGATCCGGCCACAGATACGCAGTATTTT.

The chain joins TRBV11-3 to TRBJ2-5; a possible D gene is TRBD1 (6 bases). V gave up 5 bases and J gave up 3 bases, with 10 bases separating them. The CDR3 contains 13 residues. From germline, CDR1 is SGHNT and CDR2 YENEEA. CDR3 region: CASSQDSKETQYF. CDR3 DNA: TGTGCCAGCAGCCAGGACAGTAAAGAGACCCAGTACTTC.

CDR3 in DNA: TGTGCCAGCAGTGAAGCGCCGGGACTCCTATCTGGAAACACCATATATTTT. Translation gives CASSEAPGLLSGNTIYF. The chain employs TRBV6-1 and TRBJ1-3, with a possible D match to TRBD1 (5 bases). This CDR3 region has 17 residues. Germline V lookup: CDR1 MNHNS, CDR2 SASEGT. The germline V and J ends were trimmed by 0 bases and 1 base, with 13 bases remaining between them.

The V and J genes are TRBV19 and TRBJ2-5; 8 bases align to TRBD1. Germline assignment: CDR1 LNHDA and CDR2 SQIVND (reference sequence). This CDR3 has 15 residues. The ends lost 4 bases at V and 1 base at J; junction bases unmatched: 5. DNA for the CDR3: TGTGCCAGTAGTACCCAGGGGGCCGGCCAAGAGACCCAGTACTTC. Translating gives CASSTQGAGQETQYF.

This clone was seen once. The chain links TRBV9 to TRBJ1-1; D remains ambiguous. The V and J ends lost 0 bases and 1 base respectively, with 16 bases between them. The CDR3 length is 17 residues. Germline CDR1 is SGDLS and CDR2 is YYNGEE. The CDR3 coding sequence is TGTGCCAGCAGCGTAGGATTGGGAAGTCACCAGAACACTGAAGCTTTCTTT. It translates to CASSVGLGSHQNTEAFF.

This clone was counted a few times. In DNA, the CDR3 is TGCGCCAGCAGCCGCTCAATTCTTCAGAACACTGAAGCTTTCTTT. It translates to CASSRSILQNTEAFF. The rearrangement uses TRBV5-1 and TRBJ1-1, with D hard to call. Between the trimmed V and J ends, which lost 4 bases and 1 base, there was a span of 14 bases. Per germline, CDR1 SGHRS and CDR2 YFSETQ. There are 15 residues in the CDR3.

The CDR3 sequence: CASSFFETSGDYEQYF. The CDR3 DNA sequence: TGCGCCAGCAGCTTTTTTGAGACTAGCGGAGACTACGAGCAGTACTTC. The chain is built from TRBV5-1 and TRBJ2-7; 9 positions match TRBD2. Germline CDR1 and CDR2: SGHRS and YFSETQ. The V segment lost 2 bases and the J segment 3 bases; nucleotides outside the gene matches: 9. This CDR3 has 16 amino acids.

This clone has more than one count but fewer than ten. The rearrangement joins TRBV6-5 to TRBJ2-1, with TRBD2 identical over 10 bases. This CDR3 spans 13 amino acids. CDR1 MNHEY and CDR2 SVGAGI come from the germline V gene. The trim removed 10 bases at V and 7 bases at J, leaving 7 bases unmatched. CDR3: CATLAGAGNEQFF. The CDR3 region has the DNA TGTGCCACCCTAGCGGGAGCCGGGAATGAGCAGTTCTTC.

V is TRBV18 and J is TRBJ2-7; 10 bases map to TRBD2. Germline CDR1 and CDR2: KGHSH and LQKENI. This CDR3 contains 15 residues. Losses at the gene ends were 5 bases for V and 3 bases for J; bases not matched to a gene: 7. The CDR3, as DNA: TGTGCCAGCTCAACTGCTAGCGGGAGTATCTACGAGCAGTACTTC. It is translated as CASSTASGSIYEQYF.

The CDR3 nucleotides are TGTGCCAGCAGCGTAGATTCTGTCTCCTACGAGCAGTACTTC. Translation: CASSVDSVSYEQYF. V and J are TRBV9 and TRBJ2-7; no definite D call. Germline V gene data show CDR1 as SGDLS and CDR2 as YYNGEE. V dropped 0 bases and J dropped 0 bases, with 7 bases sitting between them. The CDR3 is 14 residues long.

This clone has only one observation. The chain uses TRBV11-1 and TRBJ1-1, with D possibly matching TRBD1 (5 bases). Trimming shortened V by 5 bases and J by 9 bases, and 13 bases separated the two germline ends. The CDR3 loop spans 12 amino acids. Germline V gene sequence: CDR1 SGHAT, CDR2 FQDESV (reference sequence). The CDR3, as DNA: TGTGCCAGCAGCGAGAGCATGGGACAAGCTTTCTTT. Encoded protein: CASSESMGQAFF. Together with reference TRBV11-1 and TRBJ1-1, the CDR3 gives the full variable domain: EAEVAQSPRYKITEKSQAVAFWCDPISGHATLYWYRQILGQGPELLVQFQDESVVDDSQLPKDRFSAERLKGVDSTLKIQPAELGDSAMYLCASSESMGQAFFGQGTRLTVV.

The rearrangement uses TRBV6-1 and TRBJ2-1; possible D gene TRBD1, 5 bases. Trimming removed 6 bases from V and 4 bases from J, with 10 bases in between. The CDR3 totals 13 residues. Germline V lookup: CDR1 MNHNS, CDR2 SASEGT. The CDR3 DNA reads TGTGCCAGCAGGTGGACATCGTACAATGAGCAGTTCTTC. Protein product: CASRWTSYNEQFF.

The rearrangement joins TRBV7-2 to TRBJ2-7, with 9 positions matching TRBD1. CDR1 and CDR2 (germline): SGHTA, FQGNSA. With 5 bases clipped from V and 5 bases from J, the junction kept 4 bases outside the gene matches. The CDR3 has 13 residues. CDR3 region: CASSRDRVNEQYF. DNA for the CDR3: TGTGCCAGCAGCCGGGACAGGGTTAACGAGCAGTACTTC.

V is TRBV6-6 and J is TRBJ2-7, with D maybe TRBD1 (5 bases). Germline CDR1 reads MNHNY; CDR2 reads SVGAGI (reference sequence). The ends were cut back, 5 bases at V and 3 bases at J, with 17 bases in the middle. The CDR3 is 15 residues long. CDR3 sequence reads: CASSQRSGAVYEQYF. In DNA, the CDR3 is TGTGCCAGCAGTCAGAGGTCTGGGGCCGTCTACGAGCAGTACTTC.

This clone has only one observation. The gene calls are TRBV27 and TRBJ1-5; 9 nucleotides match TRBD1. The germline gives CDR1 MNHEY, CDR2 SMNVEV (reference sequence). Germline trimming cut 8 bases from V and 6 bases from J; bases unmatched to any gene: 8. The CDR3 is made up of 14 amino acids. CDR3 coding DNA: TGTGCCAGCCAACCGGGACAGGGCTTTCAGCCCCAGCATTTT. Translation: CASQPGQGFQPQHF.